These T cell receptor beta chains were read from a single sample in a study of blood T cell repertoires in COVID-19. TCRdb's table, derived via immunoSEQ multiplex PCR, lists solely in-frame clones and lacks some. The sample includes 250,000 to 300,000 clones, roughly 79% of them seen just once. The sample was peripheral blood. These receptors came from a woman aged 55-69 years with active or convalescent COVID-19. Each CDR3 is given without its conserved first and last residue.

>TRBV6-5|TRBJ2-5
ASRLADQETQY
>TRBV18|TRBJ1-1
ASSAGGGFNTEAF
>TRBV19|TRBJ1-2
ASSIPPGQGPHGYT
>TRBV14|TRBJ1-1
ASSQEMRRGRGTEAF
>TRBV9|TRBJ2-7
ASSEYIGQDVSYEQY
>TRBV5-1|TRBJ1-6
ASSERTVNSPLH
>TRBV6-2/TRBV6-3|TRBJ1-5
ASSRTGGYQPQH
>TRBV7-7|TRBJ1-5
ASSSPRFSNQPQH
>TRBV5-4|TRBJ2-2
ASSYSGGAGELF
>TRBV18|TRBJ1-5
ASSLQGVYNQPQH
>TRBV19|TRBJ2-7
ASSIIGGTEQY
>TRBV3-1/TRBV3-2|TRBJ2-5
ASSQRRVETQY
>TRBV5-1|TRBJ2-5
ASSFAAEETQY
>TRBV2|TRBJ2-3
ASRGDADTQY
>TRBV27|TRBJ2-2
ASGRWGGDSGELF
>TRBV7-6|TRBJ1-5
ASSQDRDNQPQH
>TRBV7-8|TRBJ1-4
ASSYTGEADEKLF
>TRBV9|TRBJ2-7
ASSGGAGGYEQY
>TRBV7-9|TRBJ2-7
ATGRQGDEQY
>TRBV19|TRBJ1-2
ASNPGQGAMDGYT
>TRBV10-3|TRBJ1-2
AISEEGARSGYT
>TRBV28|TRBJ1-6
ASREGTGSSYNSPLH
>TRBV7-9|TRBJ2-5
ASSVLGGKVTQY
>TRBV3-1/TRBV3-2|TRBJ1-1
ASSQGQHTEAF
>TRBV6-6|TRBJ2-7
ASSYDSGDRD
>TRBV7-3|TRBJ2-1
ASSSRAGLGSHEQF
>TRBV2|TRBJ1-2
ASRDIRTGADYGYT
>TRBV7-2|TRBJ2-7
ASTPIAGAYEQY
>TRBV2|TRBJ1-2
ASGETGTGLGYT
>TRBV15|TRBJ1-6
ATSRDSRTGQNSPLH
>TRBV5-6|TRBJ2-3
ASSFVPTGGEDTQY
>TRBV3-1/TRBV3-2|TRBJ1-2
ASRKQGSYGYT
>TRBV20-1|TRBJ2-1
SASRVAGGRYNEQF
>TRBV19|TRBJ1-2
ASSLRWGYT
>TRBV7-8|TRBJ1-1
ASSSDTEAF
>TRBV11-3|TRBJ1-1
ASSRSPGTEAF
>TRBV29-1|TRBJ2-3
SAGDRVGTDTQY
>TRBV24-1|TRBJ1-2
ATSDSGFGYT
>TRBV4-1|TRBJ1-2
ASSRQTGQGRGGYT
>TRBV20-1|TRBJ2-7
SASPPSGVEQY
>TRBV12-5|TRBJ2-4
ASANGGWAKNIQY
>TRBV7-9|TRBJ2-3
ASRRGLARLTDTQY
>TRBV10-2|TRBJ1-5
ASRTGGAGQPQH
>TRBV5-4|TRBJ1-2
ASSLTGGDGYT
>TRBV4-2|TRBJ1-6
ASSQSAGTSTSPLH
>TRBV5-1|TRBJ1-1
ASSFDNSYTEAF
>TRBV24-1|TRBJ2-1
ATSDSGTSGINEQF
>TRBV27|TRBJ1-6
ASSLARYSPLH
>TRBV7-3|TRBJ1-2
ASSLMGGQLSSYT
>TRBV29-1|TRBJ1-1
SGTGGENTEAF
>TRBV18|TRBJ1-4
ASSLYREFNEKLF